The clone carrying this T cell receptor beta chain was seen just once. Its antigen is undetermined. The data belong to a study of PD-L1 blockade in urothelial cancer. Overall study context: Males with bladder-origin urothelial cancer constituted about 90% of the roughly 30 patients.

Locally advanced or metastatic urothelial carcinoma affected the patients. The data were produced by immunoSEQ multiplex PCR, yet TCRdb's version contains in-frame clones alone and is incomplete. The repertoire holds tens of thousands of clones, with roughly nine tenths as singletons. Study-wide points: Below-median pretreatment blood TCR clonality was associated with improved progression-free and overall survival.

This TCR was recovered from a woman between 70 and 85 years old with urothelial cancer. This sample comprised PBMCs, obtained around atezolizumab (anti-PD-L1) treatment.

The CDR3 DNA follows: TGTGCCAGCTCACCACTAGCGGGAGTAGCCAAAAACATTCAGTACTTC. Translating gives CASSPLAGVAKNIQYF. The rearrangement joins TRBV18 to TRBJ2-4; 9 nucleotides align to TRBD2. CDR3 length equals 16 residues. Unmatched junction bases numbered 1, after V lost 1 base and J lost 0 bases. Looked up from germline, CDR1 is KGHSH and CDR2 is LQKENI.